This T cell receptor beta chain was recovered during a study of CD8+ T cells in alopecia areata. Study observations and caveats: Among the cells sequenced in scalp samples are also the resident alphabeta T cells of normal skin. Patients displayed less clarity in TCR sharing than mice, a finding possibly related to HLA. On tofacitinib, scalp and blood still held many of the expanded lesional clones.

RNA, once extracted, was reverse transcribed into cDNA for use as the sequencing template. The repertoire was sequenced with immunoSEQ multiplex PCR; TCRdb's copy has only in-frame clones and lacks some. Of some 96,000 clones listed, around 55% were seen once; the top ten hold roughly a sixth. In regard to this clone: Its antigen is as yet unknown.

Documented treatment: oral pan-JAK inhibitor, 5-10 mg twice daily. Peripheral blood, together with lesional scalp punch biopsies, was collected from alopecia areata patients. This CDR3 is built from 13 residues. V was trimmed by 6 bases and J by 0 bases, leaving 6 bases between them. Germline CDR1 and CDR2: MNHEY and SMNVEV (reference sequence). This TCR came from a human donor with alopecia areata. This chain uses TRBV27 with TRBJ2-1; D possibly corresponds to TRBD2 (6 bases). The material sequenced was CD8+ T cells sorted from blood, taken at week 4, from a patient treated with tofacitinib. The CDR3 coding sequence is TGTGCCAGCAGCGGGGGCTCCTACAATGAGCAGTTCTTC. Amino acids: CASSGGSYNEQFF.